One T cell receptor beta chain is described in this entry. Its antigen remains unidentified. Sequencing used immunoSEQ v3. The table came from immunoSEQ multiplex PCR; TCRdb's copy has only in-frame clones and leaves some out. This sample has 45,000 to 50,000 clones, with 70% to 85% found just once. This sample is part of a study of TIL therapy for anti-PD-1-resistant metastatic lung cancer. Study-wide points: Many TIL product clones were absent from baseline tumor, suggesting clonal contraction.

Time point described: pre-treatment sample, taken before nivolumab and TIL therapy. Most excised metastases sampled were pleural nodules or supraclavicular lymph nodes. Tumors were harvested before any PD-1/PD-L1 blockade. Enrollment ran from October 2017 to early 2020. This receptor was obtained from a person between 30 and 79 years old with non-small cell lung cancer. The sequencing here drew on tumor tissue, taken at baseline.

The CDR3 here is CAWTRAAAPAFF. The CDR3 DNA is TGTGCCTGGACCCGCGCCGCGGCCCCAGCTTTCTTT. The rearrangement joins TRBV30 to TRBJ1-1, with D uncertain. Trimming removed 4 bases at V and 10 bases at J, with 16 bases between. CDR1 and CDR2 from the germline V gene are GTSNPN and SVGIG (reference sequence). This CDR3 has 12 amino acids. Variable domain in full (rest from reference TRBV30 and TRBJ1-1): SQTIHQWPATLVQPVGSPLSLECTVEGTSNPNLYWYRQAAGRGLQLLFYSVGIGQISSEVPQNLSASRPQDRQFILSSKKLLLSDSGFYLCAWTRAAAPAFFGQGTRLTVV.